The rows below give T cell receptor beta chains drawn from one sample of a study of cytomegalovirus exposure and HLA in healthy donors. Sequencing was performed with immunoSEQ multiplex PCR; in TCRdb, only in-frame clones are kept and a portion is missing. Recorded for this sample: about 65,000 clones. Material: PBMCs. These TCRs come from a boy aged 5-17 years in good health and CMV-seronegative. The CDR3 runs from the conserved cysteine through the conserved F or W. Fields, in order: J gene, V gene, D gene, clone size, CDR3 protein, CDR3 DNA. D genes are given only for firm matches. Clone size is shown for a subset of rows, as once, few, many or a class of expanded clone.

>TRBJ2-5|TRBV5-1|.|.
CASSFSGEYQETQYF
TGCGCCAGCAGCTTTTCGGGGGAGTACCAAGAGACCCAGTACTTC
>TRBJ2-2|TRBV5-4|TRBD1|.
CASSPVDRGNTGELFF
TGTGCCAGCAGCCCGGTTGACAGGGGAAACACCGGGGAGCTGTTTTTT
>TRBJ2-1|TRBV13|TRBD1|.
CASSSDRENMNEQFF
TGTGCCAGCAGCTCGGACAGGGAAAATATGAATGAGCAGTTCTTC
>TRBJ1-5|TRBV27|.|.
CASSSYSNQPQHF
TGTGCCAGCAGTTCGTATAGCAATCAGCCCCAGCATTTT
>TRBJ2-3|TRBV4-2|.|.
CASSQGSDTQYF
TGTGCCAGCAGCCAAGGGAGCGATACGCAGTATTTT
>TRBJ1-1|TRBV7-9|.|.
CASSLTQGENTEAFF
TGTGCCAGCAGCTTAACACAGGGAGAGAACACTGAAGCTTTCTTT
>TRBJ2-1|TRBV11-3|.|.
CASSSSGVAAEQFF
TGTGCCAGCAGCTCCTCCGGGGTAGCGGCAGAGCAGTTCTTC
>TRBJ2-1|TRBV7-9|TRBD1|.
CASSYGQGISYNEQFF
TGTGCCAGCAGCTATGGACAGGGGATCTCCTACAATGAGCAGTTCTTC
>TRBJ1-3|TRBV10-3|TRBD1|.
CATYNPGGKNTIYF
TGTGCCACCTATAACCCAGGGGGAAAGAACACCATATATTTT
>TRBJ1-1|TRBV28|.|.
CASSLTGQNTEAFF
TGTGCCAGCAGTTTAACAGGCCAGAACACTGAAGCTTTCTTT
>TRBJ2-1|TRBV7-6|TRBD2|.
CASSSRLAGARNEQFF
TGTGCCAGCAGCTCTCGACTAGCGGGAGCGAGGAATGAGCAGTTCTTC
>TRBJ2-3|TRBV5-1|TRBD2|.
CASSLELAGGSDTQYF
TGCGCCAGCAGCTTGGAGCTAGCGGGGGGATCGGATACGCAGTATTTT
>TRBJ1-4|TRBV7-9|.|.
CASSSGNEKLFF
TGTGCCAGCAGCTCCGGGAATGAAAAACTGTTTTTT
>TRBJ2-2|TRBV19|.|large
CASSGSVGGAAGELFF
TGTGCCAGTAGTGGGTCGGTGGGCGGGGCCGCCGGGGAGCTGTTTTTT
>TRBJ1-1|TRBV27|.|.
CASSFGLNTEAFF
TGTGCCAGCAGTTTTGGCCTGAACACTGAAGCTTTCTTT
>TRBJ2-2|TRBV5-8|TRBD2|.
CASSLLTSGFTGELFF
TGTGCCAGCAGCTTGTTGACTAGCGGGTTTACCGGGGAGCTGTTTTTT
>TRBJ2-2|TRBV6-1|TRBD2|.
CASRLGRVGTGELFF
TGTGCCAGCAGACTCGGGAGGGTGGGAACCGGGGAGCTGTTTTTT
>TRBJ1-4|TRBV6-4|TRBD1|.
CASSERRGPLNEKLFF
TGTGCCAGCAGTGAGAGGAGGGGGCCTTTAAATGAAAAACTGTTTTTT
>TRBJ1-3|TRBV25-1|.|.
CASSTGITSGNTIYF
TGTGCCAGCAGCACAGGGATAACCTCTGGAAACACCATATATTTT
>TRBJ1-1|TRBV6-1|TRBD1|.
CASSPSDRGKPAFF
TGTGCCAGCAGTCCGTCGGACAGGGGGAAGCCAGCTTTCTTT
>TRBJ2-2|TRBV11-2|TRBD1|.
CASSLGTGGADGELFF
TGTGCCAGCAGCTTAGGGACAGGGGGCGCGGACGGGGAGCTGTTTTTT
>TRBJ1-2|TRBV29-1|TRBD1|.
CSVEQSPDRFLDYGYTF
TGCAGCGTTGAACAGAGTCCGGACAGGTTCCTCGATTATGGCTACACCTTC
>TRBJ1-1|TRBV5-1|.|.
CASTMGGGTEAFF
TGCGCCAGCACCATGGGGGGTGGCACTGAAGCTTTCTTT
>TRBJ1-1|TRBV11-3|.|.
CASSPYDPQGGVFF
TGTGCCAGCAGCCCGTATGATCCACAGGGTGGAGTTTTCTTT
>TRBJ1-1|TRBV7-9|.|.
CASSRRVKNTEAFF
TGTGCCAGCAGCCGACGGGTGAAGAACACTGAAGCTTTCTTT
>TRBJ1-5|TRBV12-5|TRBD1|.
CASATPDRDNQPQHF
TGTGCTAGTGCCACCCCGGACAGGGACAATCAGCCCCAGCATTTT
>TRBJ1-2|TRBV19|.|.
CASSIGSRALYGYTF
TGTGCCAGTAGCATAGGGTCCAGGGCCCTCTATGGCTACACCTTC
>TRBJ2-7|TRBV12-5|TRBD1|.
CASGFNPGQLTYEQYF
TGTGCTAGTGGTTTTAACCCGGGACAGCTAACCTACGAGCAGTACTTC
>TRBJ1-5|TRBV7-8|.|.
CASSYNGDQPQHF
TGTGCCAGCAGCTACAACGGGGATCAGCCCCAGCATTTT
>TRBJ2-1|TRBV6-6|.|.
CASGPTTGNNEQFF
TGTGCCAGCGGCCCCACCACAGGGAACAATGAGCAGTTCTTC
>TRBJ1-3|TRBV5-1|TRBD1|.
CASSEGASYSGNTIYF
TGCGCCAGCAGTGAGGGGGCCAGTTACTCTGGAAACACCATATATTTT
>TRBJ2-7|TRBV5-1|.|.
CASSFMGSSYEQYF
TGCGCCAGCAGCTTTATGGGGAGCTCCTACGAGCAGTACTTC
>TRBJ2-4|TRBV6-1|TRBD1|.
CASSVDYGDRVHF
TGTGCCAGCAGTGTTGATTACGGGGACAGGGTTCACTTC
>TRBJ2-6|TRBV7-8|.|.
CASSLDGISGANVLTF
TGTGCCAGCAGCTTAGACGGGATCTCTGGGGCCAACGTCCTGACTTTC
>TRBJ2-7|TRBV6-5|TRBD2|.
CASSFQAGGGYEQYF
TGTGCCAGCAGTTTCCAAGCGGGAGGCGGGTACGAGCAGTACTTC
>TRBJ2-3|TRBV5-1|TRBD2|.
CASSATPSGGAHTQYF
TGCGCCAGCAGCGCCACACCTAGCGGGGGGGCTCATACGCAGTATTTT
>TRBJ1-1|TRBV7-2|.|.
CASSPPRPYPLTEAFF
TGTGCCAGCAGCCCGCCGCGGCCGTATCCTCTCACTGAAGCTTTCTTT
>TRBJ1-2|TRBV7-2|.|.
CASSLAQGNYGYTF
TGTGCCAGCAGCTTAGCGCAGGGTAACTATGGCTACACCTTC
>TRBJ1-1|TRBV9|.|.
CASSVGGGPEAFF
TGTGCCAGCAGCGTGGGGGGGGGTCCCGAAGCTTTCTTT
>TRBJ2-3|TRBV10-1|TRBD2|.
CASSESTSGESTDTQYF
TGCGCCAGCAGTGAATCGACTAGCGGGGAGAGCACAGATACGCAGTATTTT
>TRBJ2-7|TRBV19|.|.
CASSEGPQAGTREQYF
TGTGCCAGTAGCGAAGGCCCCCAGGCAGGGACTCGCGAGCAGTACTTC